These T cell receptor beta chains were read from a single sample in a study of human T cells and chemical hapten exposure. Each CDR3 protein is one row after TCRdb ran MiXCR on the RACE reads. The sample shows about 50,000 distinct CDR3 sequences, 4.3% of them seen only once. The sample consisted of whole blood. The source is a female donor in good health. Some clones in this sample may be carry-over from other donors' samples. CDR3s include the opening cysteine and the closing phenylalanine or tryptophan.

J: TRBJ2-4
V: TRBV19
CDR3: CASSIGAGGNIQYF

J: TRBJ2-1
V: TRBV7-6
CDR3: CASSLLAGGNNEQFF

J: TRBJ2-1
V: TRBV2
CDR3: CATFTGQEQFF

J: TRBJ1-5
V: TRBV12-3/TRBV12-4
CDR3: CASTNRGLRGNQPQHF

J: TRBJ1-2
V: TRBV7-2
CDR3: CASSPSGTLHYGYTF

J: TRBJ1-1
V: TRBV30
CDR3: CAWENTEAFF

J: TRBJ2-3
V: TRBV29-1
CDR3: CSVQSGTSGGGTQYF

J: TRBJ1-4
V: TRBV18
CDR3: CASSPDTYEKLFF

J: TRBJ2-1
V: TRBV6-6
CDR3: CASSYRGRTYNEQFF

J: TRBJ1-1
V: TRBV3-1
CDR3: CASTQHVGGTEAFF

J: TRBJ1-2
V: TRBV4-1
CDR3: CASSRGQANYGYTF

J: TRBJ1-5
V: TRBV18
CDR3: CASSPPRQFSGNQPQHF

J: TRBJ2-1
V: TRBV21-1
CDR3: CASFTEQFF

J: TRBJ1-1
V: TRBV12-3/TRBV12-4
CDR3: CASSFGLGGPNTEAFF

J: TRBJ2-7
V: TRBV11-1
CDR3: CASSLEIAGYEQYF

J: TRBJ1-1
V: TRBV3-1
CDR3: CASSQEGRGNTEAFF

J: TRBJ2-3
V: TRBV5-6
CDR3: CASSSSWSQGTDTQYF

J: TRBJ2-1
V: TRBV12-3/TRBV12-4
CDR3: CASRILRGGPTYNEQFF

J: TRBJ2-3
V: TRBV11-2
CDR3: CASSLYTDTQYF

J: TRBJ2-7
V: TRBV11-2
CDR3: CASSPDSYEQYF

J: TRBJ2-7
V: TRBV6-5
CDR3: CASSRGLAGEQYF

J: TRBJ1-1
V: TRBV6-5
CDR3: CASWKNTEAFF

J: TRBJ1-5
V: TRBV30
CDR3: CAWSPGRAGDQPQHF

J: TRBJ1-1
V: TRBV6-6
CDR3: CASSYSASEAFF

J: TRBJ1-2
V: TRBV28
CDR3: CASSPLGPSYGYTF

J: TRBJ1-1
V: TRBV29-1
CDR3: CSVEESFAEAFF

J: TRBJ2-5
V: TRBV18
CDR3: CASSPPEVVATQYF

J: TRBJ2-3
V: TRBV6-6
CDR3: CASRTGLRPDTQYF

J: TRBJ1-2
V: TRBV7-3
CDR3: CASSLSTGDRFHDYTF

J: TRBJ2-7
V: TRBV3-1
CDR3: CASSSAGFTSEQYF

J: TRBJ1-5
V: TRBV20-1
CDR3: CSARRAVNQPQHF

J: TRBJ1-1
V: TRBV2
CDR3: CASVEQLVTEAFF

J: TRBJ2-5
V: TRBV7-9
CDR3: CASSSRFRGLQRETQYF

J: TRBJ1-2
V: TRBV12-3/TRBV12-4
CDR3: CASSGPGQGAGYGYTF

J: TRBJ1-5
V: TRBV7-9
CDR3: CASSLDGPRKHF

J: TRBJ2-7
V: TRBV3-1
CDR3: CASSQGLAGYEQYF

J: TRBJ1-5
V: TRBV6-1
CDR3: CASSEGTGRNQPQHF

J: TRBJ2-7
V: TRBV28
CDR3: CASSLYDRGLYF

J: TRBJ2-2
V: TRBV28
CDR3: CASTPLPGGTTGELFF

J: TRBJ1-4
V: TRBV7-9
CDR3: CASSLGQGVPGEKLFF

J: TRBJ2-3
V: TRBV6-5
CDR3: CASRLASTDTQYF

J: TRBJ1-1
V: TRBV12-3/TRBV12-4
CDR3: CASSARGPHTEAFF

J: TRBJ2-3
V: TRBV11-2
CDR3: CASSSGLAGRRPSTDTQYF

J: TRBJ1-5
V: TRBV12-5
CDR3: CASGHDGISNQPQHF

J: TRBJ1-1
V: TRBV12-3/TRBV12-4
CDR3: CASSGTVHMNTEAFF

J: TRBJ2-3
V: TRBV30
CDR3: CAWNPRDTQYF

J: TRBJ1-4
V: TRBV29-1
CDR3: CSVTHNEKLFF

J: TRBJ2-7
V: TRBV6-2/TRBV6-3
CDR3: CAIRTGSHYEQYF

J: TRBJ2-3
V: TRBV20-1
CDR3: CSARAISGGEADTQYF

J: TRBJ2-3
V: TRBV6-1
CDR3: CASSGGYSQYF

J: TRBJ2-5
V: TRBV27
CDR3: CASSISWARQETQYF

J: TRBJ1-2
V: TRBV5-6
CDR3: CASSPGPTGTGYGYTF

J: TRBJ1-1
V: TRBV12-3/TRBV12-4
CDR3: CATQGNENTEAFF

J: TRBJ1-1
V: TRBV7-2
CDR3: CASSLRGGGTEAFF

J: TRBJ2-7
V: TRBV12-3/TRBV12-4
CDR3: CASSFPGREEQYF

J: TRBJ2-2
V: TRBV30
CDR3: CAWRLGRGLAGELFF

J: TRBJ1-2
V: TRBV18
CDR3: CASSRDSLIANYGYTF

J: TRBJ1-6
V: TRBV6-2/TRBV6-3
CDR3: CASSGTEYNSPLHF

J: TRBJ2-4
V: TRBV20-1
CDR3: CSAALPTSGGDIQYF